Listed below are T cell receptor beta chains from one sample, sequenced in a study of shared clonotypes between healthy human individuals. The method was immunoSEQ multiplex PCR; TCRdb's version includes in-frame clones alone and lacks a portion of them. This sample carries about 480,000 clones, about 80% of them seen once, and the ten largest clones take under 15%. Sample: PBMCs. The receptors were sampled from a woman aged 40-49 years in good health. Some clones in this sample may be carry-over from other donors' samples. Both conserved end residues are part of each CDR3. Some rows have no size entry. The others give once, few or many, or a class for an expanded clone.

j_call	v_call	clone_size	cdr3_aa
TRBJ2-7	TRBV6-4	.	CASSDFSFGLAGGPYEQYF
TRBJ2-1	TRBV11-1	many	CASSLSGTSGYNEQFF
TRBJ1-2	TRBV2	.	CASSLGPYGYTF
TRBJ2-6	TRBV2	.	CASSAEQANVLTF
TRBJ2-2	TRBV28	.	CASSLVQGIAGELFF
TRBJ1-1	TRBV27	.	CASSRRRDTSNTEAFF
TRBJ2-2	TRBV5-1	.	CASSYGQLTNTGELFF
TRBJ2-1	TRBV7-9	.	CASSLSSMGDNEQFF
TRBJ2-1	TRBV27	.	CASSFPGLAGTYNEQFF
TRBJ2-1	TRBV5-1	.	CASSSAIEQFF
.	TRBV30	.	CAWERDQPGEQYF
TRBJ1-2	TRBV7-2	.	CASSLESPYGYTF
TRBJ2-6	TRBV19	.	CATSGVFNSGANVLTF
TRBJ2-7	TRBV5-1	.	CASSLGRSGQAYEQYF
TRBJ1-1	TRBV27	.	CASSFEQGRTEAFF
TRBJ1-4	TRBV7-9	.	CASSRWDRDEKLFF
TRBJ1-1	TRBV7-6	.	CASSLSRNTEAFF
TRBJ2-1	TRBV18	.	CASSPPSGRGEQFF
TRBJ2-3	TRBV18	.	CASSPWGTPSTDTQYF
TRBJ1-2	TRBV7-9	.	CASSLAGQLGGYTF
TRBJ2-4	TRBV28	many	CASSPGVTGFLAKNIQYF
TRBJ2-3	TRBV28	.	CASSPGLAFDTQYF
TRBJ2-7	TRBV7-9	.	CASSPDRASPYEQYF
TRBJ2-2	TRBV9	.	CASSVVSGELFF
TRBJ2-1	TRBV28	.	CASSFPGLTYNEQFF
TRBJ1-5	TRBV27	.	CASRSQGAGFNQPQHF
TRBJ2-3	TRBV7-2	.	CASSLEGTGQDTQYF
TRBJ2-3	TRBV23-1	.	CASSQSTSKGDTQYF
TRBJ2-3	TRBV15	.	CATSRQLEDTQYF
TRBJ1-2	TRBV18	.	CASSPNFREWGSGYTF
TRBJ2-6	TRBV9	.	CASSRYRGTGANVLTF